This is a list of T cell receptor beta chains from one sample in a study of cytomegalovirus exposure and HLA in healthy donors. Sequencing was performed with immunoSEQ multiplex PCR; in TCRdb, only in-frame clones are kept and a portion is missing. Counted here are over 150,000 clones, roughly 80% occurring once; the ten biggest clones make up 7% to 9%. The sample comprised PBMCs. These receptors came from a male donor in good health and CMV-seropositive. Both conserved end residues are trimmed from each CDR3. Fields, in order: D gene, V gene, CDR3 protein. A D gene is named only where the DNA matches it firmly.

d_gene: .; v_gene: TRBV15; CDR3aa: ATSRGAGQGEKLF
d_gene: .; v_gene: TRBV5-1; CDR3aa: ASSLLRADRPSSYNEQF
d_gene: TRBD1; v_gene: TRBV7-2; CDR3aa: ASSYRDRLNTGELF
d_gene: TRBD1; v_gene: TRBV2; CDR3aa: ASSEGRGRLTF
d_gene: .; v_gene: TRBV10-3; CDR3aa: AISESPATNEKLF
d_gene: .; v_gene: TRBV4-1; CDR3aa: ASSQERGGGYT
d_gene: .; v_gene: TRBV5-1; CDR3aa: ASSLAGEGGYGYT
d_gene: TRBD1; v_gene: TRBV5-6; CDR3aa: ASSRGQGRYEQY
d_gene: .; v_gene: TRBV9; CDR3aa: ASSVGASGNTIY
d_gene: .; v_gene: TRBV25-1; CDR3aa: ASGASGANVLT
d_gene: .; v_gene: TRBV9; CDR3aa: ASSVDLSGGTETQY
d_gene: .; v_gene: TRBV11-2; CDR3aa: ASSLPSPGTIY